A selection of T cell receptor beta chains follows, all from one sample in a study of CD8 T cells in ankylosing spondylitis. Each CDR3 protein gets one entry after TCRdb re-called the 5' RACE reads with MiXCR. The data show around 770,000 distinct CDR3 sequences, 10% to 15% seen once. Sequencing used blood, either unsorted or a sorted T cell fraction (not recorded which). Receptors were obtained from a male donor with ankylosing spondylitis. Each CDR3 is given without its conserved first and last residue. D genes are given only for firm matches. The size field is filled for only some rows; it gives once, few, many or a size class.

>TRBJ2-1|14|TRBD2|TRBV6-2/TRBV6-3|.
ASSSGLAGNYNEQF
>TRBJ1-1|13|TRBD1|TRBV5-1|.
ASSSGTVGSAEAF
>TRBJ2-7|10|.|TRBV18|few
ASSPDGGEPY
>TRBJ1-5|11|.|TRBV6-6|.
ATLTAVGQPQH
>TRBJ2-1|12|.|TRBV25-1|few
ASQYSGWYNEQF
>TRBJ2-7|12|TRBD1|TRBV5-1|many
ASSLGQGAYEQY
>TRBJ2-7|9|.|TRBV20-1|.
SARSRGEQY
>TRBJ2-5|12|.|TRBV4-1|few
ASSHNGAQETQY
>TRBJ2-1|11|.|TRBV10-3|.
AISDVYDEEQF
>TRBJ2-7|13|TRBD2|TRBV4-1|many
ASSQPLAETYEQY
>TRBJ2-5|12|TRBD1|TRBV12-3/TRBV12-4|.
ASSPWTGLETQY
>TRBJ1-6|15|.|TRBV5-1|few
ASSSRPQTSYNSPLH
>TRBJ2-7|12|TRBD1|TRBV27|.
ASVDRGFSYEQY
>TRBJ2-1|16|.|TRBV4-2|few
ASSPGRLPVLSYNEQF
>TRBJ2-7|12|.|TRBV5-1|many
ASSPSTVSYEQY
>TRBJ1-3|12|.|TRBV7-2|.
ASSLVPSGNTIY
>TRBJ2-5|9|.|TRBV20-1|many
SASSQETQY
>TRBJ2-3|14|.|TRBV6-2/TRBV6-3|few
ASRTSSGRMADTQY